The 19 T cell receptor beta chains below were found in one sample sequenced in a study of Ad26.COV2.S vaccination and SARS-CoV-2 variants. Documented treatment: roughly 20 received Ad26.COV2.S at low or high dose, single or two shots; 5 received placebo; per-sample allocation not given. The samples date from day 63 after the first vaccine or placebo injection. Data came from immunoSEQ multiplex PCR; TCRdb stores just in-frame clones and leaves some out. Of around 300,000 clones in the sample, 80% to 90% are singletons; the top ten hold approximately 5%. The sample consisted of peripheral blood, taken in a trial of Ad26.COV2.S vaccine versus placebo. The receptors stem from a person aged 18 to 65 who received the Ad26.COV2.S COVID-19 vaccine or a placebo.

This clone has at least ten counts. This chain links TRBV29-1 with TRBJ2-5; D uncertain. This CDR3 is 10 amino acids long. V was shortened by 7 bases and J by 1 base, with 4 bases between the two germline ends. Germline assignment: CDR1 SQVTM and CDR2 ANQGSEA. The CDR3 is CSALQETQYF. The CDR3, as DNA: TGCAGCGCCCTCCAAGAGACCCAGTACTTC.

CDR3 nucleotide sequence: TGTGCCACCAGCTGGTATTACGGGACGGGGGACATTCAGTACTTC. Translation: CATSWYYGTGDIQYF. The rearrangement links TRBV15 to TRBJ2-4, with D perhaps matching TRBD2 (6 bases). Trimming took off 5 bases at V and 8 bases at J, with 19 bases between the two ends. The CDR3 extends over 15 amino acids. Germline V CDR1 and CDR2: LNHNV, YYDKDF (reference sequence).

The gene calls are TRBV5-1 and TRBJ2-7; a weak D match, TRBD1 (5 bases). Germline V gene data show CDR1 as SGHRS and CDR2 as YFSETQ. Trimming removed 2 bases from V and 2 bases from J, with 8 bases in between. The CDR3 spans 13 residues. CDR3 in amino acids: CASSFDRAYEQYF. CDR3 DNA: TGCGCCAGCAGCTTCGACAGAGCCTACGAGCAGTACTTC.

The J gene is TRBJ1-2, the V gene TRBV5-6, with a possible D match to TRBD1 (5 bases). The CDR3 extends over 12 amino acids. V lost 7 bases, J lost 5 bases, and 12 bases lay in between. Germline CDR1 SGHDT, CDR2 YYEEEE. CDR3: CASYGGSYGYTF. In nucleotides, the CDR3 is TGTGCCAGCTATGGGGGAAGTTATGGCTACACCTTC.

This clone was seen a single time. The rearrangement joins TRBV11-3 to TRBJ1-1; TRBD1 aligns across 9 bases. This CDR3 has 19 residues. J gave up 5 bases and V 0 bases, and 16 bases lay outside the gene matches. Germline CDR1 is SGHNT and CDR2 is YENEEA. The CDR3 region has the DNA TGTGCCAGCAGCTTAGATTTCATAGGGGACAGGGAGAAGGGAACTGAAGCTTTCTTT. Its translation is CASSLDFIGDREKGTEAFF.

The CDR3 DNA sequence: TGCGCCAGCAGCCCGGGACACTTCTCTGGAAACACCATATATTTT. This codes for CASSPGHFSGNTIYF. This sequence joins TRBV10-1 and TRBJ1-3; D is perhaps TRBD1 (6 bases). Germline-derived CDR1 and CDR2 are WNHNN and SYGVQD (reference sequence). This CDR3 is built from 15 residues. Between the trimmed V and J ends, which lost 6 bases and 0 bases, there was a span of 12 bases.

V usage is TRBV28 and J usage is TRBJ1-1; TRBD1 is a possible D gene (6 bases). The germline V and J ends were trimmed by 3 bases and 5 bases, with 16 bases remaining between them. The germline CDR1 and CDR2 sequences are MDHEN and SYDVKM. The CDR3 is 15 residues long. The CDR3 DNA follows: TGTGCCAGCAGTTTGGGAGGGGGGGCGTATACTGAAGCTTTCTTT. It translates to CASSLGGGAYTEAFF.

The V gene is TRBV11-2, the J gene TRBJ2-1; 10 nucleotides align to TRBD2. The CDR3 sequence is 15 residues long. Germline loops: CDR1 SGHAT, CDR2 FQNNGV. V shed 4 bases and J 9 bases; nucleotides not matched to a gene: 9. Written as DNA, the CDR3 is TGTGCCAGCAGCTGGCTAGCGGGAGATTCGGCTGAGCAGTTCTTC. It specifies CASSWLAGDSAEQFF.

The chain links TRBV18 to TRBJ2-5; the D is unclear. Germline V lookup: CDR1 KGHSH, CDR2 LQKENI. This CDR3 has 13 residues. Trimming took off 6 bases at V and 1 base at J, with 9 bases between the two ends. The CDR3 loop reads CASSVGGQETQYF. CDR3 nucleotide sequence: TGTGCCAGCTCCGTTGGTGGCCAAGAGACCCAGTACTTC.

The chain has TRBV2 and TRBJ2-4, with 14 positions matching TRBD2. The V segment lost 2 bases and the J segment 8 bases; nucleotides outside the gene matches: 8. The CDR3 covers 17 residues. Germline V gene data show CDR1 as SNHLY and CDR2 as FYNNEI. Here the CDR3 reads CASSELGTSGRSYIQYF. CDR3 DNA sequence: TGTGCCAGCAGTGAACTCGGGACTAGCGGGAGAAGTTACATTCAGTACTTC.

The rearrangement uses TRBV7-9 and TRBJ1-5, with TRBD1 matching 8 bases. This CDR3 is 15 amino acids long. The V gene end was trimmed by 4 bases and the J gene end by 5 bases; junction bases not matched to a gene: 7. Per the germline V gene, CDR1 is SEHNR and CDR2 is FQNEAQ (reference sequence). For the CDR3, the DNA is TGTGCCAGCAGCTCGACAGGGGTGGTGGATCAGCCCCAGCATTTT. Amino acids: CASSSTGVVDQPQHF.

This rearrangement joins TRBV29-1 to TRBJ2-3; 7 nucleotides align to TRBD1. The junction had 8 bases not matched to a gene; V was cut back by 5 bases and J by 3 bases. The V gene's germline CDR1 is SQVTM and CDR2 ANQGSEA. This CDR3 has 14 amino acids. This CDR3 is CSVYRQGNTDTQYF. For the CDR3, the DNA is TGCAGCGTTTATCGACAGGGAAATACAGATACGCAGTATTTT.

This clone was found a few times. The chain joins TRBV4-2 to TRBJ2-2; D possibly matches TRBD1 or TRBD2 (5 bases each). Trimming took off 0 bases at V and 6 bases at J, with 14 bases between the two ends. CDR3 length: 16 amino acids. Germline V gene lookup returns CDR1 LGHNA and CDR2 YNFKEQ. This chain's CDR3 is CASSQEWQGDPGELFF. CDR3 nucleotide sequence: TGTGCCAGCAGCCAAGAATGGCAGGGAGACCCCGGGGAGCTGTTTTTT.

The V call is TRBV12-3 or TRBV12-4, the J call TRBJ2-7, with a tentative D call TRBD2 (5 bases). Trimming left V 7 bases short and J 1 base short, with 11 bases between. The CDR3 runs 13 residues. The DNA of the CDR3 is TGTGCCAGCACCCGTTCGGGATCCTACGAGCAGTACTTC. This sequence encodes CASTRSGSYEQYF.

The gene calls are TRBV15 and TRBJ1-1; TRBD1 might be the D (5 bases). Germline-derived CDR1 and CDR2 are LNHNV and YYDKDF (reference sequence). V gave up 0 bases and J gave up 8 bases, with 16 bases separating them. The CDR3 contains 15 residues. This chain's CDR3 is CATSRDRGGGREAFF. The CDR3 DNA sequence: TGTGCCACCAGCAGAGATCGTGGGGGAGGGAGGGAAGCTTTCTTT.

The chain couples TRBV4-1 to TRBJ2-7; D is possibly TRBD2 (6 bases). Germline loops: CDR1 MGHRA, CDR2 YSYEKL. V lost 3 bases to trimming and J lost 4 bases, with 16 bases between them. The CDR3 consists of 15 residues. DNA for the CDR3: TGCGCCAGCAGCCAGTCTTCTGGGGGGACGTACGAGCAGTACTTC. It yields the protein CASSQSSGGTYEQYF.

The CDR3 nucleotides are TGTGCCAGCAGCTTAACTAGCGGGGAAGTGGGCGAGCAGTACTTC. Protein: CASSLTSGEVGEQYF. This sequence joins TRBV7-3 and TRBJ2-7; 8 bases map to TRBD2. The V gene's germline CDR1 is SGHTA and CDR2 FQGTGA. The CDR3 consists of 15 residues. V was pared by 0 bases and J by 6 bases, with 7 bases of the junction left unmatched.

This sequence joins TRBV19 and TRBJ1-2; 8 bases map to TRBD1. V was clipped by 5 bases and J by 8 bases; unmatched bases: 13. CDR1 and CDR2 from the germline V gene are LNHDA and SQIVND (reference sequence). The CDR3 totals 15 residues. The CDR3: CASSLTLDRGLGYTF. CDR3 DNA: TGTGCCAGTAGTCTTACCCTAGACAGGGGCCTCGGCTACACCTTC.

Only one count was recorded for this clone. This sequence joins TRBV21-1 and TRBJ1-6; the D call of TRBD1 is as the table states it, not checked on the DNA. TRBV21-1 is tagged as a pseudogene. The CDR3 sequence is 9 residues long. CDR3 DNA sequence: TGTGCCAGCAGGGCCCCCCTCCACTTT. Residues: CASRAPLHF.